Following are 10 T cell receptor beta chains from one sample sequenced in a study of cytomegalovirus exposure and HLA in healthy donors. Data came from immunoSEQ multiplex PCR; TCRdb stores just in-frame clones and leaves some out. Counted here are 110,000 to 150,000 clones, approximately 94% occurring once; the ten biggest clones make up 1.8%. The sequenced material came from PBMCs. All receptors come from a man younger than 35 in good health and CMV-seropositive.

In its sample, this clone was seen once. The chain links TRBV9 to TRBJ2-7, with D perhaps matching TRBD2 (7 bases). The CDR3 has 13 amino acids. Germline V gene data show CDR1 as SGDLS and CDR2 as YYNGEE. The V gene lost 4 bases and the J gene lost 1 base, with 9 bases spanning the gap. The CDR3 DNA follows: TGTGCCAGCAGCCGGGGGGCGTCCTACGAGCAGTACTTC. Amino acid sequence: CASSRGASYEQYF.

The chain joins TRBV28 to TRBJ2-3, with 8 positions matching TRBD2. Germline CDR1 MDHEN, CDR2 SYDVKM. V lost 5 bases, J lost 1 base, and 8 bases stayed unmatched. The CDR3 contains 16 residues. For the CDR3, the DNA is TGTGCCAGCAGTGACCTGGAAGCGGGGGGCACAGATACGCAGTATTTT. Protein product: CASSDLEAGGTDTQYF.

The J gene is TRBJ1-1, the V gene TRBV5-1; tentative D call: TRBD1 (6 bases). V was cut by 3 bases and J by 3 bases, with 12 bases left in between. CDR3 size: 14 residues. CDR1 is SGHRS and CDR2 is YFSETQ in the germline V gene. CDR3 sequence: CASSSQGSDTEAFF. The DNA of the CDR3 is TGCGCCAGCAGCTCGCAGGGGTCGGACACTGAAGCTTTCTTT.

This clone was seen at least ten times. The chain uses TRBV7-2 and TRBJ1-2, with TRBD1 matching over 10 bases. The V gene end was trimmed by 1 base and the J gene end by 4 bases; junction bases not matched to a gene: 0. Germline CDR1 SGHTA, CDR2 FQGNSA. The CDR3 spans 14 residues. In DNA, the CDR3 is TGTGCCAGCAGCTTAGGGACAGGGGGCTATGGCTACACCTTC. The encoded protein is CASSLGTGGYGYTF.

The chain carries TRBV2 and TRBJ1-5; 7 positions match TRBD1. Germline CDR1 SNHLY, CDR2 FYNNEI. The CDR3 extends over 15 amino acids. Unmatched junction bases numbered 6, after V lost 6 bases and J lost 1 base. The chain's CDR3 is CASSPGGKSNQPQHF. CDR3 coding DNA: TGTGCCAGCAGCCCAGGGGGAAAGAGCAATCAGCCCCAGCATTTT.

This chain connects TRBV9 to TRBJ2-1, with TRBD1 matching 10 bases. Germline V gene data show CDR1 as SGDLS and CDR2 as YYNGEE. The CDR3 contains 16 residues. V lost 4 bases to trimming and J lost 2 bases; unmatched junction nucleotides: 6. This CDR3 reads CASSSKTGGAYNEQFF. The CDR3 DNA sequence: TGTGCCAGCAGCTCTAAGACAGGGGGCGCCTACAATGAGCAGTTCTTC.

This rearrangement joins TRBV7-2 to TRBJ1-5; possibly TRBD1 for D (5 bases). This CDR3 is built from 15 residues. The V end lost 2 bases, the J end lost 2 bases, and 10 bases lay between the germline ends. Looked up from germline, CDR1 is SGHTA and CDR2 is FQGNSA. CDR3: CASSLFREGNQPQHF. In nucleotides, the CDR3 is TGTGCCAGCAGCTTATTCAGGGAGGGCAATCAGCCCCAGCATTTT. The full variable domain, in which reference TRBV7-2 and TRBJ1-5 provide the parts outside the CDR3, is GAGVSQSPSNKVTEKGKDVELRCDPISGHTALYWYRQSLGQGLEFLIYFQGNSAPDKSGLPSDRFSAERTGGSVSTLTIQRTQQEDSAVYLCASSLFREGNQPQHFGDGTRLSIL.

This chain uses TRBV5-1 with TRBJ2-5; TRBD2 matches at 10 bases. V was clipped by 2 bases and J by 4 bases; unmatched bases: 5. Germline lookup yields CDR1 SGHRS and CDR2 YFSETQ. The CDR3 consists of 15 residues. The CDR3: CASSFLAGVGETQYF. CDR3 in DNA: TGCGCCAGCAGCTTCCTAGCGGGAGTGGGAGAGACCCAGTACTTC.

The chain recombines TRBV6-1 with TRBJ2-7; D may be TRBD2 (6 bases). Between the trimmed V and J ends, which lost 1 base and 2 bases, there was a span of 9 bases. The CDR3 covers 14 residues. In germline, CDR1 is MNHNS, CDR2 SASEGT. As DNA, the CDR3 is TGTGCCAGCAGTGAAGGGCGGGGCACCTACGAGCAGTACTTC. Amino acids: CASSEGRGTYEQYF.

V and J are TRBV5-5 and TRBJ1-2; possibly TRBD1 for D (6 bases). This CDR3 spans 12 amino acids. The germline V gene encodes CDR1 SGHKS and CDR2 YYEKEE (reference sequence). Trimming took 2 bases from V and 5 from J, leaving 7 bases between them. Here the CDR3 reads CASSFQGYGYTF. As DNA, the CDR3 is TGTGCCAGCAGCTTCCAGGGGTATGGCTACACCTTC.